This T cell receptor (beta chain) was captured by sequencing in a study of graft-versus-host responses after intestinal transplantation. Worth noting for this clone: What it binds is unknown.

Clones were sequenced by immunoSEQ multiplex PCR, and TCRdb holds only the in-frame ones, with some missing. The data show around 130,000 clones, around 90% seen once. V lost 3 bases, J lost 10 bases, and 19 bases lay in between. This CDR3 region has 16 residues. CDR1 and CDR2 from the germline V gene are KGHSH and LQKENI. V is TRBV18 and J is TRBJ1-6; a weak D match, TRBD1 (6 bases). This specimen consisted of unstimulated CD4+ T cells sorted from spleen or lymph node cells, obtained before intestinal transplant. The TCR sequence derives from a human donor who received an intestinal transplant. The CDR3 region is CASSPTGRDFISPLHF. CDR3 nucleotide sequence: TGTGCCAGCTCACCGACAGGTCGGGATTTTATCTCACCCCTCCACTTT.